This is a list of T cell receptor beta chains from one sample in a study of technical replicates of blood from several donors. Sequencing was performed with immunoSEQ multiplex PCR; in TCRdb, only in-frame clones are kept and a portion is missing. The table shows about 15,000 clones, with approximately 83% occurring only once. The source material was PBMCs. These receptors were collected from a human donor in good health. CDR3s include the opening cysteine and the closing phenylalanine or tryptophan. The order of the fields is D gene, V gene, J gene, clone size, CDR3 length, CDR3 DNA, CDR3 protein. D genes are given only for firm matches. Where a row states a size, it is once, few, many or the class of an expanded clone; other rows omit it.

>TRBD2|TRBV10-3|TRBJ2-2|.|16
TGTGCCATCAGATGGACTAGCGGGAGTCAAACCGGGGAGCTGTTTTTT
CAIRWTSGSQTGELFF
>.|TRBV29-1|TRBJ2-3|.|14
TGCAGCGCGTCCAGGGGGGAGGTCACAGATACGCAGTATTTT
CSASRGEVTDTQYF
>.|TRBV5-1|TRBJ1-1|.|13
TGCGCCAGCAGAGGACTTCTGAACACTGAAGCTTTCTTT
CASRGLLNTEAFF
>TRBD2|TRBV29-1|TRBJ2-5|.|15
TGCAGCGTTGGAGGGACTAGCGGGATTCAAGAGACCCAGTACTTC
CSVGGTSGIQETQYF
>TRBD1|TRBV2|TRBJ1-3|few|15
TGTGCCAGCATCGGGACAGACGGATTTGGAAACACCATATATTTT
CASIGTDGFGNTIYF
>TRBD1|TRBV27|TRBJ2-7|.|15
TGTGCCAGCAGTTTATTAGGGGGCGCTGGGAACGAGCAGTACTTC
CASSLLGGAGNEQYF
>.|TRBV18|TRBJ1-4|.|15
TGTGCCAGCTCACCACCGGGCAGGGATGGGGAAAAACTGTTTTTT
CASSPPGRDGEKLFF
>.|TRBV6-1|TRBJ2-2|.|15
TGTGCCAGCCGAAAGACAGTTTCGAACACCGGGGAGCTGTTTTTT
CASRKTVSNTGELFF
>.|TRBV19|TRBJ2-7|.|14
TGTGCCAGTAGTGTCGGGACTCCTACGGGGGAGCAGTACTTC
CASSVGTPTGEQYF
>.|TRBV19|TRBJ1-5|.|14
TGTGCCAGTAGTATAGTAGGTCGGGGTCAGCCCCAGCATTTT
CASSIVGRGQPQHF
>.|TRBV28|TRBJ1-2|.|19
TGTGCCAGCAGTTTAGAAACCCGGGTCAGGGGACTAATTAACTATGGCTACACCTTC
CASSLETRVRGLINYGYTF
>TRBD1|TRBV9|TRBJ2-3|.|15
TGTGCCAGCAGCGTAGAAAGCAGTAGACAGGGCCTGCAGTATTTT
CASSVESSRQGLQYF
>TRBD1|TRBV6-1|TRBJ1-5|.|13
TGTGCCAGCAGTGAGAACCGGGACAGTGTCCAGCATTTT
CASSENRDSVQHF
>.|TRBV7-8|TRBJ1-4|.|15
TGTGCCAGCAGCTTAGGGACTGCCGCGAATGAAAAACTGTTTTTT
CASSLGTAANEKLFF
>TRBD1|TRBV27|TRBJ1-1|.|16
TGTGCCAGCAGCCGCGGACAGGGGGCGACGAACACTGAAGCTTTCTTT
CASSRGQGATNTEAFF
>.|TRBV5-1|TRBJ2-7|.|14
TGCGCCAGCAGCCTCAGCCGGGGTGGGCACGAGCAGTACTTC
CASSLSRGGHEQYF
>.|TRBV27|TRBJ2-1|.|17
TGTGCCAGCAGTTTATCGTTTGGGGGGAACTCCTACAATGAGCAGTTCTTC
CASSLSFGGNSYNEQFF
>TRBD1|TRBV27|TRBJ1-4|.|14
TGTGCCAGCGGCTCCAGGGGGCAAGGGGAAAAACTGTTTTTT
CASGSRGQGEKLFF
>TRBD1|TRBV30|TRBJ1-5|.|17
TGTGCCTGGAGGATCGGGACAGGGAGCTCCTGGGATCAGCCCCAGCATTTT
CAWRIGTGSSWDQPQHF
>.|TRBV6-5|TRBJ2-5|.|13
TGTGCCAGCAGTTACTCGAGACAAGGCTACTGGTACTTC
CASSYSRQGYWYF
>.|TRBV6-5|TRBJ2-5|.|16
TGTGCCAGCAGTTACGGCGCTGGGACATACCAAGAGACCCAGTACTTC
CASSYGAGTYQETQYF
>.|TRBV2|TRBJ2-2|.|15
TGTGCCAGCAGTATTCGGACAGCCTTGGGCGGGGAGCTGTTTTTT
CASSIRTALGGELFF
>TRBD1|TRBV15|TRBJ2-1|.|19
TGTGCCACCAGCAGAGACCAAGGGACAGGGGGACGTCGCTACAATGAGCAGTTCTTC
CATSRDQGTGGRRYNEQFF
>TRBD2|TRBV5-1|TRBJ2-7|.|15
TGCGCCAGCAGCTTGACTAGCGGCACTCCCTACGAGCAGTACTTC
CASSLTSGTPYEQYF
>TRBD1|TRBV9|TRBJ1-2|.|14
TGTGCCAGCAGCGAAGGACAGGCTAACTATGGCTACACCTTC
CASSEGQANYGYTF
>.|TRBV9|TRBJ1-1|few|15
TGTGCCAGCAGCGTAGTCGGGGGGCGGAGCACTGAAGCTTTCTTT
CASSVVGGRSTEAFF